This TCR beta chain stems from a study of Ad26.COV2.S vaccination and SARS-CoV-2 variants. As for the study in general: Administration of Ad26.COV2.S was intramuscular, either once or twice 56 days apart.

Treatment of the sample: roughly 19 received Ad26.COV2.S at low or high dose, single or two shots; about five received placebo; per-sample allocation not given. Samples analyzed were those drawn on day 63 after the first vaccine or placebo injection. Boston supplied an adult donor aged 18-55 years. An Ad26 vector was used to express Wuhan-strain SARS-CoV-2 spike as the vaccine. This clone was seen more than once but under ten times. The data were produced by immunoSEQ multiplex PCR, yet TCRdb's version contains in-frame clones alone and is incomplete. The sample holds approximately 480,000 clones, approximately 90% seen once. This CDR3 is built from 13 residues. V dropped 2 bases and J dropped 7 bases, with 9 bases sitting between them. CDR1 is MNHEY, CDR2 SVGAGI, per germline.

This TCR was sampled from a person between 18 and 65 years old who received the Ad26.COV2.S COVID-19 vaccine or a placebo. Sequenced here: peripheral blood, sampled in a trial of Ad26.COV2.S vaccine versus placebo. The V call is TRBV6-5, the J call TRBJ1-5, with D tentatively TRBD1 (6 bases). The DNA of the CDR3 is TGTGCCAGCAGTTACGAGGGGGGACAGCCCCAGCATTTT. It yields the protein CASSYEGGQPQHF.